The TCR beta chain under discussion was sequenced for a study of OX40 agonist ivuxolimab in advanced cancers. Looking at the study overall: Two patients with cutaneous melanoma and one with hepatocellular carcinoma, three in total, showed partial responses. Whole-study results and caveats: The expanded peripheral T cells' antigen specificity was not determined.

Generated by immunoSEQ multiplex PCR, the TCRdb table keeps only in-frame clones and is missing some. The sample shows fewer than 85,000 clones, just over 85% of them seen only once. The CDR3 is 13 amino acids. V was cut by 3 bases and J by 5 bases, with 10 bases left in between. From germline, CDR1 is MRHNA and CDR2 SNTAGT. In its sample, this clone is medium-sized. Its specificity is not known. This chain uses TRBV6-4 with TRBJ1-1; a possible D gene is TRBD1 (5 bases). The clonotype originates from an adult with an advanced solid tumor such as melanoma, head and neck, liver or kidney cancer. This specimen was CD4+ or CD8+ T cells sorted from blood, taken in a trial of the OX40 agonist ivuxolimab. CDR3 loop: CASSEGRGTEAFF. CDR3 in DNA: TGTGCCAGCAGTGAGGGACGGGGAACTGAAGCTTTCTTT.